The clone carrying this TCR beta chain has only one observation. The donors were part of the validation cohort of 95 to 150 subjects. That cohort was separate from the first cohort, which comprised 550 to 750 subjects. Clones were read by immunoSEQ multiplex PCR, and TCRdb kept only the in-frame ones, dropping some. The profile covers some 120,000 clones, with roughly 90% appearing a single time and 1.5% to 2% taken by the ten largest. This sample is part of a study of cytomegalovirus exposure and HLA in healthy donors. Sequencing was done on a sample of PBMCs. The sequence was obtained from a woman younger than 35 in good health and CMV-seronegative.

The CDR3 is CASSSWSTAGTNEKLFF. CDR3 in DNA: TGTGCCAGCAGTTCTTGGAGCACGGCGGGAACTAATGAAAAACTGTTTTTT. J is TRBJ1-4 and V is TRBV28, with D hard to call. V was shortened by 4 bases and J by 1 base, with 16 bases between the two germline ends. CDR1 MDHEN and CDR2 SYDVKM come from the germline V gene. The CDR3 runs 17 residues.